These T cell receptor beta chains were read from a single sample in a study of cytomegalovirus exposure and HLA in healthy donors. Method: immunoSEQ multiplex PCR; TCRdb's copy keeps in-frame clones and lacks some. There are 130,000 to 150,000 clones in the sample; roughly 80% occur only once, and around 6.1% lies in the top ten. Sequencing input: PBMCs. All receptors derive from a man aged 25 to 40 in good health and CMV-seropositive. Both conserved end residues are part of each CDR3. A D gene is named only where the DNA matches it firmly.

TRBV30 NA CAWSVQGHQPQHF
TRBV15 NA CATSRGRGYEAFF
TRBV5-1 TRBD1 CASRRGVGQGYNEQFF
TRBV5-1 TRBD2 CASSLVRESNEQYF
TRBV27 TRBD2 CASSLRTGTSGSEQYF
TRBV10-1 NA CASSDKRDTEAFF
TRBV5-1 TRBD1 CASSYGQGISSYEQYF
TRBV5-1 TRBD1 CASSTGTAAYVQYF
TRBV10-3 NA CAISESPNYGYTF
TRBV5-1 TRBD1 CASSLGDRSSSTDTQYF
TRBV30 TRBD1 CAWSPRTGTNEKLFF
TRBV28 NA CASSLNDFRLIRGANEKLFF
TRBV5-6 TRBD1 CASSYEDRRWREQYF
TRBV30 NA CAWSAGGSYNSPLHF
TRBV14 NA CASSHPGMNTEAFF
TRBV9 NA CASSPPVSTDTQYF
TRBV2 TRBD1 CASSGDSGGRFGNIQYF
TRBV18 NA CASTDGVNEKLFF
TRBV13 TRBD2 CASSSHGTITDTQYF
TRBV2 NA CASSPGYTEAFF
TRBV5-8 TRBD1 CASSFRDRGHQPQHF
TRBV2 TRBD1 CASSSVGGQGVYGYTF
TRBV28 NA CASSSTAMNTEAFF
TRBV7-9 NA CASSFAGAGGETQYF
TRBV2 TRBD1 CASSESGDRAVQPQHF
TRBV9 TRBD2 CASSPNPGGGSEQYF
TRBV28 NA CASSLLSGTYEQYF
TRBV5-6 NA CASSLALGQRNTEAFF
TRBV19 NA CASSEGTFKGTGNTIYF
TRBV7-2 TRBD1 CASSLGQGAYSPLHF
TRBV7-9 NA CASSSWEEDAKNIQYF
TRBV5-1 TRBD1 CASSLDRGATDTQYF
TRBV2 NA CASSPKTGSNQPQHF
TRBV11-3 TRBD1 CASLPGQGGREKETQYF
TRBV6-5 TRBD1 CASSYRDREAFF
TRBV5-6 NA CASSSTGNTEAFF
TRBV6-6 TRBD1 CASSSGGRVTEAFF
TRBV5-1 NA CASSLDTGQGQPQHF
TRBV5-6 NA CASSLAAGELFF
TRBV6-1 TRBD2 CAGATSTTTDTQYF
TRBV6-5 NA CASSYSGENTGELFF